These 24 T cell receptor beta chains came from one sample sequenced in a study of CD4 T cells in relation to SARS-CoV-2 and coronaviruses. CD4+ T cells from unexposed donors were obtained before the COVID-19 pandemic (2011-2018). The cells were cultured for about ten days before CD4+ T cells were isolated. The method was immunoSEQ multiplex PCR; TCRdb's version includes in-frame clones alone and lacks a portion of them. The sample lists 20,000 to 30,000 clones, more than 75% occurring once. The antigens of these receptors remain unknown. Sequencing used CD4+ T cells from PBMCs, cultured in vitro. These receptors all come from a human donor in good health.

This chain joins TRBV4-1 and TRBJ2-2; D is unresolved. The CDR3 is 13 amino acids. With 4 bases removed from V and 6 bases from J, the gap between germline ends came to 9 bases. Germline-derived CDR1 and CDR2 are MGHRA and YSYEKL. CDR3 in amino acids: CASSLTGSGELFF. In nucleotides, the CDR3 is TGCGCCAGCAGCCTGACCGGATCCGGGGAGCTGTTTTTT.

This clone was picked up one time. The chain combines TRBV7-9 with TRBJ2-5; D may be TRBD1 or TRBD2 (5 bases each). Per germline, CDR1 SEHNR and CDR2 FQNEAQ (reference sequence). V was pared by 5 bases and J by 0 bases, with 16 bases between. The CDR3 sequence is 16 residues long. In DNA, the CDR3 is TGTGCCAGCAGCATACCCTGGGGGAAACACCAAGAGACCCAGTACTTC. Its translation is CASSIPWGKHQETQYF.

The chain uses TRBV7-2 and TRBJ2-7; 9 nucleotides match TRBD1. V was pared by 5 bases and J by 2 bases, with 7 bases of the junction left unmatched. This CDR3 contains 15 residues. Germline-derived CDR1 and CDR2 are SGHTA and FQGNSA. CDR3 nucleotide sequence: TGTGCCAGCAGCCCACAGGGGGCAATCCCCTACGAGCAGTACTTC. Its protein product is CASSPQGAIPYEQYF.

The J gene is TRBJ1-6, the V gene TRBV9, with D maybe TRBD1 (6 bases). The CDR3 is 15 amino acids. Germline V CDR1 and CDR2: SGDLS, YYNGEE. The V end was cut by 0 bases, the J end by 7 bases, with 11 bases between. The CDR3 DNA reads as TGTGCCAGCAGCGTAGGGGCAGGGGTAAATTCACCCCTCCACTTT. Its protein product is CASSVGAGVNSPLHF. Drawing the rest from reference TRBV9 and TRBJ1-6, the complete variable domain is DSGVTQTPKHLITATGQRVTLRCSPRSGDLSVYWYQQSLDQGLQFLIQYYNGEERAKGNILERFSAQQFPDLHSELNLSSLELGDSALYFCASSVGAGVNSPLHFGNGTRLTVT.

The chain couples TRBV2 to TRBJ1-5; D remains ambiguous. The CDR3 totals 14 residues. Deletions cut 3 bases from V and 5 bases from J, with 11 bases between. Germline V gene sequence: CDR1 SNHLY, CDR2 FYNNEI. The chain's CDR3 is CASSDSNRDQPQHF. Here the CDR3 DNA reads TGTGCCAGCAGTGATTCTAACCGAGATCAGCCCCAGCATTTT. Based on the CDR3 plus reference TRBV2 and TRBJ1-5, the full variable domain is EPEVTQTPSHQVTQMGQEVILRCVPISNHLYFYWYRQILGQKVEFLVSFYNNEISEKSEIFDDQFSVERPDGSNFTLKIRSTKLEDSAMYFCASSDSNRDQPQHFGDGTRLSIL.

The chain uses TRBV12-5 and TRBJ2-3; TRBD2 matches 9 bases. Germline CDR1 LGHNT, CDR2 FRNRAP. This CDR3 spans 15 amino acids. V lost 4 bases, J lost 1 base, and 3 bases stayed unmatched. For the CDR3, the DNA is TGTGCTAGTGGTTGGGCTAGCGGGGGCACAGATACGCAGTATTTT. Translating gives CASGWASGGTDTQYF.

For the CDR3, the DNA is TGTGCCAGCAGTTACTCCGGGGGTTCAAACACTGAAGCTTTCTTT. This codes for CASSYSGGSNTEAFF. The genes are TRBV6-5 and TRBJ1-1, with a possible D match to TRBD1 (5 bases). V was clipped by 0 bases and J by 2 bases, with 10 bases between them. Germline V gene data show CDR1 as MNHEY and CDR2 as SVGAGI. The CDR3 has 15 residues.

This rearrangement joins TRBV28 to TRBJ2-7; 11 bases fit TRBD2. The germline V gene encodes CDR1 MDHEN and CDR2 SYDVKM. CDR3 size: 15 residues. With V trimmed by 6 bases and J by 0 bases, 4 bases remained unmatched. CDR3 nucleotides: TGTGCCAGCAGCGTCACTAGCGGGAGCTCCTACGAGCAGTACTTC. It is translated as CASSVTSGSSYEQYF.

This clone showed up just a few times. This sequence joins TRBV5-6 and TRBJ2-3; tentatively, D is TRBD2 (6 bases). The germline gives CDR1 SGHDT, CDR2 YYEEEE. The V gene lost 3 bases and the J gene lost 4 bases, with 12 bases spanning the gap. The CDR3 totals 14 residues. The CDR3 region has the DNA TGTGCCAGCAGCTCAGGACCGGGGGCAGATACGCAGTATTTT. Protein sequence: CASSSGPGADTQYF.

This clone was detected only a few times. The rearrangement links TRBV30 to TRBJ1-5; the D gene is possibly TRBD1 (5 bases). Germline loops: CDR1 GTSNPN, CDR2 SVGIG (reference sequence). The CDR3 loop spans 14 amino acids. V was cut by 3 bases and J by 6 bases, with 15 bases left in between. The DNA of the CDR3 is TGTGCCTGGAGGAATCAGGGAAGGGGTCAGCCCCAGCATTTT. It is translated as CAWRNQGRGQPQHF. Together with reference TRBV30 and TRBJ1-5, the CDR3 gives the full variable domain: SQTIHQWPATLVQPVGSPLSLECTVEGTSNPNLYWYRQAAGRGLQLLFYSVGIGQISSEVPQNLSASRPQDRQFILSSKKLLLSDSGFYLCAWRNQGRGQPQHFGDGTRLSIL.

In this sample, this clone turned up a few times. The chain uses TRBV2 and TRBJ1-2; D is uncertain. Germline V gene lookup returns CDR1 SNHLY and CDR2 FYNNEI. The CDR3 runs to 12 residues. V was clipped by 3 bases and J by 8 bases, with 10 bases between them. The CDR3 DNA reads as TGTGCCAGCAGTGAGAGCTGGTTGGGCTACACCTTC. Amino acids: CASSESWLGYTF.

The chain uses TRBV3-1 (or the pseudogene TRBV3-2) and TRBJ2-2, with D perhaps given as TRBD1 or TRBD2 (5 bases each). The CDR3 runs to 16 residues. The V end was cut by 1 base, the J end by 2 bases, with 11 bases between. Germline lookup yields CDR1 LGHDT and CDR2 YNNKEL (reference sequence). CDR3 residues: CASSQVPGPNTGELFF. CDR3 DNA: TGTGCCAGCAGCCAAGTTCCGGGACCCAACACCGGGGAGCTGTTTTTT.

This clone was seen only once. The V gene is TRBV10-3, the J gene TRBJ2-3; a possible D gene is TRBD2 (6 bases). This CDR3 contains 15 residues. CDR1 and CDR2 from the germline V gene are ENHRY and SYGVKD. Deletions cut 11 bases from V and 4 bases from J, with 22 bases between. The CDR3 loop reads CAGGSGTINSDTQYF. For the CDR3, the DNA is TGTGCCGGGGGGTCGGGGACGATTAACTCAGATACGCAGTATTTT.

This chain connects TRBV5-8 to TRBJ2-7; D is uncertain. Deletions cut 1 base from V and 5 bases from J, with 1 base between. The germline V gene encodes CDR1 SGHTS and CDR2 YDEGEE. The CDR3 is 10 amino acids. CDR3 amino acids: CASSLHEQYF. In DNA, the CDR3 is TGTGCCAGCAGCTTGCACGAGCAGTACTTC. The whole variable domain, remainder taken from reference TRBV5-8 and TRBJ2-7, is EAGVTQSPTHLIKTRGQQATLRCSPISGHTSVYWYQQALGLGLQFLLWYDEGEERNRGNFPPRFSGRQFPNYSSELNVNALELEDSALYLCASSLHEQYFGPGTRLTVT.

The rearrangement links TRBV5-1 to TRBJ2-5; D unresolved. There are 12 residues in the CDR3. V was clipped by 5 bases and J by 1 base, with 6 bases between them. Germline CDR1 and CDR2: SGHRS and YFSETQ. The CDR3 is CASSLSQETQYF. The CDR3 DNA reads as TGCGCCAGCAGTTTATCCCAAGAGACCCAGTACTTC.

The DNA of the CDR3 is TGTGCCAGCAGTTACTCAACCAACCGGGCGTCGGAGCAGTTCTTC. It is translated as CASSYSTNRASEQFF. V gene TRBV6-5 combines with J gene TRBJ2-1, with D hard to call. CDR3 length: 15 residues. Germline V gene data show CDR1 as MNHEY and CDR2 as SVGAGI. V was pared by 0 bases and J by 10 bases, with 16 bases between.

The CDR3, as DNA: TGTGCCAGCAGTGAAAATCGGAGACTAGCGGGGGGTTTCGAGCAGTACTTC. Translation gives CASSENRRLAGGFEQYF. The chain combines TRBV6-1 with TRBJ2-7; TRBD2 aligns across 13 bases. Germline V lookup: CDR1 MNHNS, CDR2 SASEGT. The CDR3 sequence is 17 residues long. The J segment lost 6 bases and the V segment lost 2 bases, leaving 10 bases of the junction unmatched.

The rearrangement links TRBV2 to TRBJ2-7; TRBD2 agrees at 8 bases. The CDR3 consists of 15 residues. With V trimmed by 5 bases and J by 9 bases, 15 bases remained unmatched. Looked up from germline, CDR1 is SNHLY and CDR2 is FYNNEI. The CDR3 nucleotides are TGTGCCAGCAGTTCGCGTGGCGGGGGGACCTTGGGGCAGTACTTC. It encodes CASSSRGGGTLGQYF. The full variable domain, in which reference TRBV2 and TRBJ2-7 provide the parts outside the CDR3, is EPEVTQTPSHQVTQMGQEVILRCVPISNHLYFYWYRQILGQKVEFLVSFYNNEISEKSEIFDDQFSVERPDGSNFTLKIRSTKLEDSAMYFCASSSRGGGTLGQYFGPGTRLTVT.

The chain links TRBV29-1 to TRBJ1-1; 8 bases match TRBD1. V lost 2 bases and J lost 7; bases outside the gene matches: 9. Per germline, CDR1 SQVTM and CDR2 ANQGSEA. This CDR3 region has 14 residues. The CDR3 is CSVETAGTGLEAFF. The CDR3 DNA sequence: TGCAGCGTTGAAACCGCCGGGACAGGTCTTGAAGCTTTCTTT.

The table lists this clone with a few counts. The gene calls are TRBV2 and TRBJ2-2, with TRBD2 identical over 10 bases. With 6 bases clipped from V and 3 bases from J, the junction kept 7 bases outside the gene matches. The CDR3 is made up of 16 amino acids. The germline gives CDR1 SNHLY, CDR2 FYNNEI. In DNA form, the CDR3 reads TGTGCCAGCAGGTTTAGTAGCGGGGGGCACACCGGGGAGCTGTTTTTT. It encodes CASRFSSGGHTGELFF.

The V call is TRBV5-6, the J call TRBJ1-2; 7 bases are shared with TRBD1. Germline V gives CDR1 SGHDT, CDR2 YYEEEE. This CDR3 contains 14 residues. J gave up 4 bases and V 5 bases, and 8 bases lay outside the gene matches. The CDR3 loop reads CASSRQGGGYGYTF. CDR3 DNA: TGTGCCAGCAGTCGACAGGGAGGGGGCTATGGCTACACCTTC.

This chain uses TRBV30 with TRBJ2-3; D ambiguous. The CDR3 consists of 15 residues. V was cut by 3 bases and J by 1 base, with 14 bases left in between. Germline values: CDR1 GTSNPN, CDR2 SVGIG (reference sequence). DNA of the CDR3: TGTGCCTGGAGCGCGGAGCCTAGGCGCACAGATACGCAGTATTTT. Amino acid sequence: CAWSAEPRRTDTQYF.

This clone is a singleton in its sample. The chain is built from TRBV6-2 or TRBV6-3 and TRBJ1-4, with D perhaps matching TRBD1 (6 bases). V was pared by 4 bases and J by 5 bases, with 17 bases between. The CDR3 has 16 residues. The germline V gene encodes CDR1 MNHEY and CDR2 SVGEGT. The CDR3 here is CASSSRSLQGNEKLFF. The CDR3, as DNA: TGTGCCAGCAGTTCTCGATCCCTGCAGGGGAATGAAAAACTGTTTTTT.

The chain joins TRBV25-1 to TRBJ2-3, with D uncertain. The V and J ends lost 1 base and 2 bases respectively, with 7 bases between them. CDR3 length: 14 amino acids. Germline V CDR1 and CDR2: MGHDK, SYGVNS. The CDR3 coding sequence is TGTGCCAGCAGTGAATCGGGCAACACAGATACGCAGTATTTT. Translating it yields CASSESGNTDTQYF.